Presented here are 2 T cell receptor beta chains from one specimen sequenced in a study of blood T cell repertoires in COVID-19. The table came from immunoSEQ multiplex PCR; TCRdb's copy has only in-frame clones and leaves some out. The table has about 21,000 clones, roughly 84% seen once; the top ten hold roughly 3.2%. Input material: peripheral blood. These receptor sequences come from a man aged 40-49 years with acute or convalescent COVID-19.

This chain uses TRBV19 with TRBJ1-2, with TRBD1 identical over 7 bases. The ends lost 0 bases at V and 8 bases at J; junction bases unmatched: 6. Germline-derived CDR1 and CDR2 are LNHDA and SQIVND (reference sequence). The CDR3 consists of 14 residues. CDR3 loop: CASSIEGTVGGYTF. For the CDR3, the DNA is TGTGCCAGTAGTATAGAAGGGACAGTCGGGGGCTACACCTTC.

This clone rates as medium-sized. V gene TRBV19 combines with J gene TRBJ1-4, with D possibly TRBD1 on 6 matching bases. From germline, CDR1 is LNHDA and CDR2 SQIVND (reference sequence). Trimming removed 5 bases at V and 0 bases at J, with 10 bases between. The CDR3 runs 15 residues. CDR3 residues: CASSAHRATNEKLFF. The CDR3 coding sequence is TGTGCCAGTAGTGCTCACAGGGCAACTAATGAAAAACTGTTTTTT.